Listed here are 15 T cell receptor beta chains from one sample, sequenced in a study of T-cell reconstitution after alpha-beta-depleted transplantation in children. This sample's TCRbeta library carried unique molecular identifier barcodes. Using its own MiXCR run on the PCR reads, TCRdb lists one record per CDR3 protein. This table holds about 300,000 distinct CDR3 sequences, almost 8% found once. Findings of the study overall: Diversity and T-cell counts at one year after transplant derived mostly from new T cells.

Which antigens these TCRs recognize remains unknown. The sequencing here drew on peripheral blood, taken 360 days after TCRalphabeta/CD19-depleted stem cell transplant. These receptors all come from a female patient aged 2-10 years who had a stem cell transplant for Fanconi anemia, so the T cells may come from the graft donor.

This clonotype was found many times. V gene TRBV29-1 combines with J gene TRBJ2-2; 13 nucleotides line up with TRBD2. After removal of 1 base from V and 9 bases from J, the junction contained 11 bases not matched to a gene. The length of the CDR3 is 17 residues. CDR1 is SQVTM, CDR2 ANQGSEA, per germline. CDR3 sequence: CSVEVPRTSGSTRELFF. DNA for the CDR3: TGCAGCGTTGAAGTACCCCGGACTAGCGGGAGTACCAGGGAGCTGTTTTTT.

This clonotype was picked up many times. This chain uses TRBV29-1 with TRBJ1-2, with D uncertain. This CDR3 has 11 amino acids. The V end lost 4 bases, the J end lost 4 bases, and 7 bases lay between the germline ends. Germline loops: CDR1 SQVTM, CDR2 ANQGSEA. DNA for the CDR3: TGCAGCGTTGGAAGAGCCTATGGCTACACCTTC. This encodes CSVGRAYGYTF.

This clonotype was found a few times. The chain is built from TRBV12-3 or TRBV12-4 and TRBJ2-7, with TRBD2 identical over 11 bases. After removal of 7 bases from V and 5 bases from J, the junction contained 7 bases not matched to a gene. The CDR3 loop spans 14 amino acids. The CDR3 region is CASTSSGRVNEQYF. CDR3 in DNA: TGTGCCAGCACCAGTAGCGGGAGGGTGAACGAGCAGTACTTC.

This clonotype came up many times. This chain links TRBV28 with TRBJ2-1, with TRBD1 matching 9 bases. The V gene end was trimmed by 2 bases and the J gene end by 8 bases; junction bases not matched to a gene: 7. The CDR3 spans 15 residues. Germline V lookup: CDR1 MDHEN, CDR2 SYDVKM. This CDR3 is CASSLDRGNQDEQFF. The CDR3 nucleotides read TGTGCCAGCAGTTTAGACAGGGGGAATCAAGATGAGCAGTTCTTC.

The table lists this clonotype with many counts. The chain uses TRBV29-1 and TRBJ2-3, with TRBD2 matching 7 bases. This CDR3 comprises 14 residues. Per germline, CDR1 SQVTM and CDR2 ANQGSEA. V lost 3 bases and J lost 2; bases outside the gene matches: 5. The CDR3 region has the DNA TGCAGCGTTGACCAGCGGGGAGTCACAGATACGCAGTATTTT. Protein product: CSVDQRGVTDTQYF.

This clonotype has a handful of counts. This sequence joins TRBV20-1 and TRBJ2-7, with D maybe TRBD1 (7 bases). Germline V gives CDR1 DFQATT, CDR2 SNEGSKA (reference sequence). V was trimmed by 3 bases and J by 4 bases, leaving 10 bases between them. The CDR3 runs to 12 residues. CDR3 coding DNA: TGCAGTGCTAGTCAGGGGGGTTACGAGCAGTACGTC. It translates to CSASQGGYEQYV.

This clonotype was recorded many times. The chain joins TRBV7-9 to TRBJ2-3; no clear D gene. Germline assignment: CDR1 SEHNR and CDR2 FQNEAQ (reference sequence). Trimming cost V 10 bases and J 4 bases, with 9 bases left between them. The CDR3 is 11 amino acids. For the CDR3, the DNA is TGTGCCACCCCCAGCCCAGATACGCAGTATTTT. Its translation is CATPSPDTQYF.

This chain joins TRBV2 and TRBJ2-7, with D possibly being TRBD2 (6 bases). The germline gives CDR1 SNHLY, CDR2 FYNNEI. This CDR3 is 17 amino acids long. V was clipped by 7 bases and J by 0 bases, with 22 bases between them. CDR3 DNA: TGTGCCAGCATTTTTGGGAGGCTAGCTAGCCCCTCCTACGAGCAGTACTTC. It codes for CASIFGRLASPSYEQYF.

This clonotype has at least ten counts. The chain joins TRBV5-4 to TRBJ1-3; no clear D. Germline V gives CDR1 SGHNT, CDR2 YYREEE (reference sequence). The CDR3 has 15 amino acids. V was shortened by 4 bases and J by 0 bases, with 11 bases between the two germline ends. CDR3 DNA: TGTGCCAGCAGCATGGAACCAAACTCTGGAAACACCATATATTTT. Protein: CASSMEPNSGNTIYF.

This clonotype was recorded many times. J is TRBJ2-3 and V is TRBV7-9, with D tentatively TRBD2 (5 bases). V lost 5 bases and J 0 bases, leaving 12 bases between the germline ends. The CDR3 consists of 15 residues. Germline V lookup: CDR1 SEHNR, CDR2 FQNEAQ (reference sequence). Here the CDR3 DNA reads TGTGCCAGCAGCCTACAATGGACTAGCACAGATACGCAGTATTTT. Translating it yields CASSLQWTSTDTQYF.

This chain links TRBV28 with TRBJ2-5, with a tentative D call TRBD1 (6 bases). Trimming took 6 bases from V and 2 from J, leaving 16 bases between them. The CDR3 consists of 15 residues. Germline V lookup: CDR1 MDHEN, CDR2 SYDVKM. CDR3 coding DNA: TGTGCCAGCAGAGGCACCGGACAGCCTCAAGAGACCCAGTACTTC. Translated, it gives CASRGTGQPQETQYF.

Ten or more counts support this clonotype. The V and J genes are TRBV7-2 and TRBJ2-7; 11 bases line up with TRBD2. The germline V gene has CDR1 SGHTA and CDR2 FQGNSA. The CDR3 covers 15 residues. Germline trimming cut 2 bases from V and 4 bases from J; bases unmatched to any gene: 4. CDR3 loop: CASSLSGLAAYEQYF. CDR3 DNA: TGTGCCAGCAGCTTATCGGGACTAGCGGCTTACGAGCAGTACTTC.

This clonotype was counted at least ten times. The chain carries TRBV20-1 and TRBJ2-7, with 8 bases identical to TRBD1. CDR1 is DFQATT, CDR2 SNEGSKA, per germline (reference sequence). The CDR3 extends over 13 amino acids. With V trimmed by 5 bases and J by 1 base, 4 bases remained unmatched. CDR3 sequence reads: CSAFGQGSYEQYF. CDR3 in DNA: TGCAGTGCTTTTGGACAGGGTTCCTACGAGCAGTACTTC.

In this sample, this clonotype turned up many times. The chain employs TRBV7-2 and TRBJ2-1; tentatively, D is TRBD2 (5 bases). The V and J ends lost 5 bases and 10 bases respectively, with 9 bases between them. CDR3 size: 11 residues. Per germline, CDR1 SGHTA and CDR2 FQGNSA. CDR3 in DNA: TGTGCCAGCAGCCGTTTAGCGGAGCAGTTCTTC. Its translation is CASSRLAEQFF. The whole variable domain, filled in from reference TRBV7-2 and TRBJ2-1, reads GAGVSQSPSNKVTEKGKDVELRCDPISGHTALYWYRQSLGQGLEFLIYFQGNSAPDKSGLPSDRFSAERTGGSVSTLTIQRTQQEDSAVYLCASSRLAEQFFGPGTRLTVL.

This clonotype was seen only a few times. The chain joins TRBV20-1 to TRBJ2-1; D is tentatively TRBD1 or TRBD2 (7 bases each). V lost 4 bases and J lost 0, with 16 bases in between. The CDR3 sequence is 16 residues long. Germline CDR1 DFQATT, CDR2 SNEGSKA (reference sequence). In nucleotides, the CDR3 is TGCAGTGCTATGACAGGGAGGGTTTACTCCTACAATGAGCAGTTCTTC. As protein: CSAMTGRVYSYNEQFF.